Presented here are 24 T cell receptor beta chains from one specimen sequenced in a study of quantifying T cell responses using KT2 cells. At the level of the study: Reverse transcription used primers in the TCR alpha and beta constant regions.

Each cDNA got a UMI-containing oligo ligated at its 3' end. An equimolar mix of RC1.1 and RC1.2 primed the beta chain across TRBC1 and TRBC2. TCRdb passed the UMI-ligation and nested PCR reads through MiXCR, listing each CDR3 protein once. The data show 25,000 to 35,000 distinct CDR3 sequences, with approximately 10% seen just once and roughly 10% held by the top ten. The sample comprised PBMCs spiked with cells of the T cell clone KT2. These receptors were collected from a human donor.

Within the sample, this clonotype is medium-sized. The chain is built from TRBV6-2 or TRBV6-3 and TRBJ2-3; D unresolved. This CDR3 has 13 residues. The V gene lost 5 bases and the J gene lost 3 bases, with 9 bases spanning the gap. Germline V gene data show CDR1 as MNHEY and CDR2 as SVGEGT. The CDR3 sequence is CASSKVETDTQYF. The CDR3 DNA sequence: TGTGCCAGCAGTAAGGTAGAGACAGATACGCAGTATTTT.

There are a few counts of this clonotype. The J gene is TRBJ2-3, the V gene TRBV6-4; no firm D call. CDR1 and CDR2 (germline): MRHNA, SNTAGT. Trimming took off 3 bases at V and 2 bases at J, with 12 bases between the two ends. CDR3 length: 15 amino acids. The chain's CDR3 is CASSEAATDTDTQYF. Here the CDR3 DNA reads TGTGCCAGCAGTGAGGCAGCGACTGACACAGATACGCAGTATTTT.

The CDR3 DNA reads TGTGCCAGCAGCTTGTCGGGGAGGTACTATGGCTACACCTTC. Protein sequence: CASSLSGRYYGYTF. The chain employs TRBV5-6 and TRBJ1-2, with D unresolved. CDR1 and CDR2 (germline): SGHDT, YYEEEE. V was clipped by 1 base and J by 3 bases, with 10 bases between them. CDR3 length: 14 amino acids.

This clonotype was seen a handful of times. The CDR3 protein is CSVAGPGFYEQFF. The CDR3 nucleotides are TGCAGCGTCGCCGGCCCCGGGTTCTATGAGCAGTTCTTC. The chain is built from TRBV29-1 and TRBJ2-1; D not certain. Germline V gives CDR1 SQVTM, CDR2 ANQGSEA. V lost 6 bases, J lost 8 bases, and 17 bases lay in between. The CDR3 is made up of 13 amino acids.

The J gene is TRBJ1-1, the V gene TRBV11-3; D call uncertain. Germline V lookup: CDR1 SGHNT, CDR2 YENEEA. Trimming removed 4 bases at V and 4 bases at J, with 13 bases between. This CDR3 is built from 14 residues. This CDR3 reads CASSSGRRPTEAFF. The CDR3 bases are TGTGCCAGCAGCTCTGGCCGTCGCCCCACTGAAGCTTTCTTT.

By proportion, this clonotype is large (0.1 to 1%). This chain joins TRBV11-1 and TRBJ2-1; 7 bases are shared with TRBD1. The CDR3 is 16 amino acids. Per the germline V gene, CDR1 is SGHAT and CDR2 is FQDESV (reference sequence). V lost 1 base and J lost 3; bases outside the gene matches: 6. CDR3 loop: CASSLGYWTGYNEQFF. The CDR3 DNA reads TGTGCCAGCAGCTTAGGGTACTGGACAGGCTACAATGAGCAGTTCTTC.

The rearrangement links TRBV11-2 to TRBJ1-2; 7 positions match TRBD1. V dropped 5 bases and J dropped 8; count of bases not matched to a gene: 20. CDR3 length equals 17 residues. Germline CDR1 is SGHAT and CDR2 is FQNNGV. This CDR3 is CASSARKKQGSKKGYTF. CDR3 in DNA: TGTGCCAGCAGCGCACGAAAGAAACAGGGGAGTAAGAAGGGCTACACCTTC.

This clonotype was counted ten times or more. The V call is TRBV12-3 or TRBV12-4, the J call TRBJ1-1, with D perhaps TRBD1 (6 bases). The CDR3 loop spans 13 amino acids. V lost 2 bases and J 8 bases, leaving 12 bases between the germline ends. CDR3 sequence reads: CASSLSRGAEAFF. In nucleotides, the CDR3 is TGTGCCAGCAGTTTATCGCGGGGGGCGGAAGCTTTCTTT.

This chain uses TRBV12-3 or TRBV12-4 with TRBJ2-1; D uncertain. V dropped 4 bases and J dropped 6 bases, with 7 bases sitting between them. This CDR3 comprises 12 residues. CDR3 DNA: TGTGCCAGCAGTTCATCTAGCAATGAGCAGTTCTTC. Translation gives CASSSSSNEQFF.

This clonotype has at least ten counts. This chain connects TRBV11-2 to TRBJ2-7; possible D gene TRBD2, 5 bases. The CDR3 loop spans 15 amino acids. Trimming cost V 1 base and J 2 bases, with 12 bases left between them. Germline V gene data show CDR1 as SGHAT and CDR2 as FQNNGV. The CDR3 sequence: CASSLVAGAAYEQYF. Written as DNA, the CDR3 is TGTGCCAGCAGCTTAGTTGCCGGAGCGGCCTACGAGCAGTACTTC.

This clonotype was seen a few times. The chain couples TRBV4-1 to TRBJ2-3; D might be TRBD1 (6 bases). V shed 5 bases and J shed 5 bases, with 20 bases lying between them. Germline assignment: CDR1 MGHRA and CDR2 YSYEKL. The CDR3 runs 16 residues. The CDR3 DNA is TGCGCCAGCAGCTTCCGCCACACACAGGGTATAGATACGCAGTATTTT. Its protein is CASSFRHTQGIDTQYF.

CDR3 residues: CSARPPTGVDGYTF. CDR3 DNA: TGCAGTGCCCGTCCGCCTACAGGGGTGGATGGCTACACCTTC. This chain connects TRBV20-1 to TRBJ1-2; TRBD1 agrees at 7 bases. Per germline, CDR1 DFQATT and CDR2 SNEGSKA (reference sequence). The length of the CDR3 is 14 residues. J was trimmed by 6 bases and V by 6 bases; bases with no gene match: 13.

DNA for the CDR3: TGCGCCAGCAGCCCCTGGGACAGCCGTCGGACTGAAGCTTTCTTT. Translated: CASSPWDSRRTEAFF. The chain is built from TRBV5-1 and TRBJ1-1; TRBD1 matches 7 bases. Germline CDR1 SGHRS, CDR2 YFSETQ. This CDR3 has 15 residues. V dropped 4 bases and J dropped 5; count of bases not matched to a gene: 11.

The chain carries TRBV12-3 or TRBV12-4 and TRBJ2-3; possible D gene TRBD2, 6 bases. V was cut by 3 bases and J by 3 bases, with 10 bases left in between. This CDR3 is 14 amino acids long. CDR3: CASSFGGYTDTQYF. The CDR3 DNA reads TGTGCCAGCAGTTTTGGGGGGTATACAGATACGCAGTATTTT.

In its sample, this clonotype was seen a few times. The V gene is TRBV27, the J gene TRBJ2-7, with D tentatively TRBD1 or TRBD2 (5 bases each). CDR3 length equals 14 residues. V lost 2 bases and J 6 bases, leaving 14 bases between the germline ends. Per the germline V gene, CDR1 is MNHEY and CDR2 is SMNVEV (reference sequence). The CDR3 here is CASSLEGPRGEQYF. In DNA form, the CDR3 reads TGTGCCAGCAGTTTAGAGGGTCCGAGGGGCGAGCAGTACTTC.

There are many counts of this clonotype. The CDR3 DNA sequence: TGCGCCAGCAGCCAAGATAATAGTGGGCGGGCTCCGAACACCGGGGAGCTGTTTTTT. Amino acids: CASSQDNSGRAPNTGELFF. The chain recombines TRBV4-1 with TRBJ2-2, with D tentatively TRBD2 (5 bases). Germline CDR1 is MGHRA and CDR2 is YSYEKL. V lost 0 bases and J 0 bases, leaving 17 bases between the germline ends. The CDR3 is made up of 19 amino acids.

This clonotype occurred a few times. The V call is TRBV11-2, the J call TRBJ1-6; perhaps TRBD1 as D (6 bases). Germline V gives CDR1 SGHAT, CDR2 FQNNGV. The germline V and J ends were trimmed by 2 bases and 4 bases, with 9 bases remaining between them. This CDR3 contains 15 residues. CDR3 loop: CASSLTQGYNSPLHF. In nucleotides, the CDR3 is TGTGCCAGCAGCTTAACTCAGGGGTATAATTCACCCCTCCACTTT.

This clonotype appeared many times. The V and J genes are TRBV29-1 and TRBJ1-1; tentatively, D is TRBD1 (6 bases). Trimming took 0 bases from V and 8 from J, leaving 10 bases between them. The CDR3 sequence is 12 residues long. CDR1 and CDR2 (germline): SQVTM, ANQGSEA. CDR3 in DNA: TGCAGCGTTGAAGAACCGGACAGCGAAGCTTTCTTT. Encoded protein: CSVEEPDSEAFF.

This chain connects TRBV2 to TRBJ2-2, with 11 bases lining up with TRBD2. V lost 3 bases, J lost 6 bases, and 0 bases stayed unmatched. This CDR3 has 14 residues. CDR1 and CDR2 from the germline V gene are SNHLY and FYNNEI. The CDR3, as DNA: TGTGCCAGCAGTGATAGCGGGGGGGCCGGGGAGCTGTTTTTT. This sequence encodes CASSDSGGAGELFF.

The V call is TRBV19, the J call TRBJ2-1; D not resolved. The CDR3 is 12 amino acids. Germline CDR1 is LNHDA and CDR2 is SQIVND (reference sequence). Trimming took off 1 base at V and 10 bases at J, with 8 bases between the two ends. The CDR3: CASSIVDREQFF. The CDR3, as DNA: TGTGCCAGTAGTATAGTCGATCGGGAGCAGTTCTTC.

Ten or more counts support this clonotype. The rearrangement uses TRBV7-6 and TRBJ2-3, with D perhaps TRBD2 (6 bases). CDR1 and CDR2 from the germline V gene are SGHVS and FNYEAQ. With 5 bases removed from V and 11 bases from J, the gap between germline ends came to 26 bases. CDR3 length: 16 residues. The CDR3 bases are TGTGCCAGCAGCCCTGGACCGGGACTGGACACTAAGGGGCAGTATTTT. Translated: CASSPGPGLDTKGQYF.

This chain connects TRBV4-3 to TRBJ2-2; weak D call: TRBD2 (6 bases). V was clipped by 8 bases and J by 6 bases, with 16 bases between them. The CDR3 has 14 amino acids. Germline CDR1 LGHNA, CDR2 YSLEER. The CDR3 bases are TGCGCCAGCCGCGGGGTGATGGCCGCCGGGGAGCTGTTTTTT. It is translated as CASRGVMAAGELFF.

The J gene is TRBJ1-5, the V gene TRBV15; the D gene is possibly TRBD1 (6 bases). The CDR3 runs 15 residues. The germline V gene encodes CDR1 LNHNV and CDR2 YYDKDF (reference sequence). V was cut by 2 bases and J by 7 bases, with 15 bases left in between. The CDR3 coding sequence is TGTGCCACCAGCAGAATCGACGGGGGCCGACAGCCCCAGCATTTT. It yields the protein CATSRIDGGRQPQHF.

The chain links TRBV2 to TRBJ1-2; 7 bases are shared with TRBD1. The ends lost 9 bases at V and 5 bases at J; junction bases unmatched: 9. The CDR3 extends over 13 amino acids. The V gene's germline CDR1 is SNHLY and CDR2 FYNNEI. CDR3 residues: CASDIRGSYGYTF. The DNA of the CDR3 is TGTGCCAGTGACATCAGGGGGTCTTATGGCTACACCTTC.